The rows below give T cell receptor beta chains drawn from one sample of a study of regulatory T cells in long-lasting Graves disease. TCRdb reprocessed the multiplex PCR reads with MiXCR, giving one entry per CDR3 protein. The sample has approximately 460,000 distinct CDR3 sequences, 16% seen once. The same sample was also studied in work on T cells in Graves' hyperthyroidism and ophthalmopathy.

Sequenced here: peripheral blood mononuclear cells (PBMCs), sampled at new diagnosis, from a patient treated with antithyroid drugs. The receptors here all came from a woman aged 25 to 39 with Graves disease. Each CDR3 is given with its conserved first and last residue. D genes are given only for firm matches. Not all rows give a size; the values are once, few, many and, for expanded clones, a class.

d_call clone_size j_call v_call cdr3_aa cdr3_nt
TRBD2 many TRBJ2-7 TRBV3-1 CASSPQRDWIYEQYF TGTGCCAGCAGCCCACAGCGGGACTGGATTTACGAGCAGTACTTC
. few TRBJ2-7 TRBV9 CASSVEKSSYEQYF TGTGCCAGCAGCGTAGAGAAGAGCTCCTACGAGCAGTACTTC
. few TRBJ2-3 TRBV10-2 CASSEAADTQYF TGCGCCAGCAGTGAGGCAGCAGATACGCAGTATTTT
TRBD2 many TRBJ2-5 TRBV6-2/TRBV6-3 CASSYTSGRYETQYF TGTGCCAGCAGTTATACTAGCGGGAGATACGAGACCCAGTACTTC
TRBD2 many TRBJ2-1 TRBV20-1 CSAYSSGRSYNEQFF TGCAGTGCTTACTCTAGCGGGAGATCCTACAATGAGCAGTTCTTC
TRBD2 . TRBJ2-7 TRBV28 CASSLFVTSGTHEQYF TGTGCCAGCAGTTTATTTGTGACTAGCGGTACCCACGAGCAGTACTTC
. many TRBJ1-1 TRBV11-3 CASSLETNTEAFF TGTGCCAGCAGCTTAGAAACCAACACTGAAGCTTTCTTT
TRBD2 many TRBJ2-1 TRBV20-1 CSTLAAGVYNEQFF TGCAGTACACTTGCGGCGGGAGTGTACAATGAGCAGTTCTTC
. many TRBJ1-1 TRBV12-3/TRBV12-4 CASKIGGSNTEAFF TGTGCCAGCAAAATCGGGGGGTCGAACACTGAAGCTTTCTTT
. many TRBJ1-4 TRBV7-8 CASSLAVGANEKLFF TGTGCCAGCAGCTTAGCAGTAGGGGCTAATGAAAAACTGTTTTTT
. many TRBJ2-3 TRBV6-4 CASSDSIGDTQYF TGTGCCAGCAGTGACTCGATAGGGGATACGCAGTATTTT
TRBD2 few TRBJ2-1 TRBV10-3 CAISGREVYNEQFF TGTGCCATCAGTGGGCGGGAGGTCTACAATGAGCAGTTCTTC
TRBD1 many TRBJ1-2 TRBV19 CASRKTGETSGYTF TGTGCCAGCCGGAAGACAGGGGAAACGAGTGGCTACACCTTC
TRBD2 . TRBJ2-1 TRBV10-1 CASSESSSGSNEQFF TGCGCCAGCAGTGAGTCTTCTAGCGGGAGCAATGAGCAGTTCTTC
. many TRBJ2-5 TRBV6-2/TRBV6-3 CASSYSETQYF TGTGCCAGCAGTTACTCAGAGACCCAGTACTTC
TRBD1 few TRBJ2-6 TRBV11-2 CASSPRTGIFSGANVLTF TGTGCCAGCAGCCCCCGGACAGGGATCTTCTCTGGGGCCAACGTCCTGACTTTC
TRBD1 . TRBJ2-1 TRBV11-3 CASSPSDRDAHNEQFF TGTGCCAGCAGCCCCAGCGACAGGGACGCCCACAATGAGCAGTTCTTC
. few TRBJ2-2 TRBV19 CASKGGPNTGELFF TGTGCCAGTAAGGGGGGTCCGAACACCGGGGAGCTGTTTTTT
. . TRBJ1-1 TRBV3-1 CASSQEGGQGAEAFF TGTGCCAGCAGCCAAGAAGGTGGGCAAGGGGCTGAAGCTTTCTTT
. . TRBJ1-2 TRBV24-1 CATTPGGDFGYTF TGTGCCACTACCCCGGGGGGGGATTTTGGCTACACCTTC
TRBD1 many TRBJ2-7 TRBV18 CASSPPGDRVLYEQYF TGTGCCAGCTCACCCCCTGGGGACAGGGTCCTTTACGAGCAGTACTTC
. many TRBJ2-1 TRBV20-1 CSARGLGGDNEQFF TGCAGTGCTAGGGGTTTGGGCGGTGACAATGAGCAGTTCTTC
TRBD1 . TRBJ2-7 TRBV7-3 CASSSRTGGEQYF TGTGCCAGCAGCTCGCGGACAGGCGGTGAGCAGTACTTC
. few TRBJ2-7 TRBV7-9 CAGSLIGSPYEQYF TGTGCCGGCAGCTTAATTGGCTCACCCTACGAGCAGTACTTC
TRBD2 many TRBJ2-1 TRBV11-2 CASSASSGSRYNEQFF TGTGCCAGCAGCGCATCTAGCGGGAGTCGGTACAATGAGCAGTTCTTC
. few TRBJ2-7 TRBV11-2 CASNGDGLYEQYF TGTGCCAGCAATGGCGACGGCCTGTACGAGCAGTACTTC
TRBD2 many TRBJ2-7 TRBV28 CASIRTSGNYEQYF TGTGCCAGCATCAGGACTAGCGGGAACTACGAGCAGTACTTC
. few TRBJ2-2 TRBV6-5 CASSFFSPGELFF TGTGCCAGCAGTTTTTTCAGCCCTGGGGAGCTGTTTTTT
. many TRBJ2-5 TRBV7-2 CASSLNLETQYF TGTGCCAGCAGCTTAAATCTAGAGACCCAGTACTTC
. . TRBJ2-1 TRBV29-1 CSVDSSLSSYNEQFF TGCAGCGTTGACAGTTCACTGAGCTCCTACAATGAGCAGTTCTTC
TRBD2 many TRBJ2-7 TRBV4-3 CASSQVAGAADYEQYF TGCGCCAGCAGCCAAGTAGCGGGAGCCGCTGACTACGAGCAGTACTTC
. many TRBJ1-1 TRBV3-1 CASSIQENTEAFF TGTGCCAGCAGCATCCAAGAGAACACTGAAGCTTTCTTT
. . TRBJ2-5 TRBV19 CASTKGGGLDPTQYF TGTGCCAGTACCAAGGGGGGTGGACTAGACCCTACCCAGTACTTC
. . TRBJ1-5 TRBV19 CASSIESGRYSNQPQHF TGTGCCAGTAGTATAGAATCCGGCAGATATAGCAATCAGCCCCAGCATTTT
TRBD2 few TRBJ2-2 TRBV28 CASTSGINTGELFF TGTGCCAGCACGAGCGGGATCAACACCGGGGAGCTGTTTTTT